Shown below are 7 T cell receptor beta chains from a single sample sequenced in a study of cytomegalovirus exposure and HLA in healthy donors. The PCR employed 60 Vbeta primers together with 13 Jbeta primers. The repertoire was sequenced with immunoSEQ multiplex PCR; TCRdb's copy has only in-frame clones and lacks some. The table records approximately 150,000 clones, roughly four fifths of them present only once. Material: PBMCs. These receptors all come from a young woman in good health and CMV-seropositive.

This sequence joins TRBV5-6 and TRBJ2-2, with 7 bases identical to TRBD1. The CDR3 consists of 17 residues. Germline loops: CDR1 SGHDT, CDR2 YYEEEE. The ends lost 3 bases at V and 4 bases at J; junction bases unmatched: 12. CDR3 residues: CASSSRQWTGPTGELFF. The CDR3 nucleotides read TGTGCCAGCAGCTCCCGACAATGGACAGGTCCCACCGGGGAGCTGTTTTTT.

J is TRBJ1-1 and V is TRBV9; the D gene is possibly TRBD1 (6 bases). CDR1 is SGDLS, CDR2 YYNGEE, per germline. The CDR3 loop spans 13 amino acids. V was clipped by 4 bases and J by 9 bases, with 16 bases between them. CDR3 amino acids: CASSPQPQGKAFF. Here the CDR3 DNA reads TGTGCCAGCAGCCCTCAACCACAGGGTAAAGCTTTCTTT.

This chain uses TRBV9 with TRBJ1-1, with 7 positions matching TRBD1. Germline CDR1 SGDLS, CDR2 YYNGEE. The CDR3 consists of 14 residues. The ends lost 3 bases at V and 4 bases at J; junction bases unmatched: 6. The CDR3 region has the DNA TGTGCCAGCAGCGGGTACAGGGGCGGCACTGAAGCTTTCTTT. Amino acids: CASSGYRGGTEAFF.

The chain combines TRBV30 with TRBJ2-5; weak D call: TRBD2 (7 bases). CDR1 GTSNPN and CDR2 SVGIG come from the germline V gene (reference sequence). V was pared by 0 bases and J by 4 bases, with 12 bases between. The CDR3 loop spans 14 amino acids. The CDR3 DNA follows: TGTGCCTGGAGTGTGGGGGGGCCGATAGAGACCCAGTACTTC. Translating it yields CAWSVGGPIETQYF.

A word on this clone: Germline and junction disagree at one end, which may indicate a read error. Within the sample, other DNA sequences also encode this same CDR3. The chain couples TRBV10-3 to TRBJ1-1; D may be TRBD1 (6 bases). CDR1 and CDR2 (germline): ENHRY, SYGVKD. The CDR3 consists of 14 residues. As DNA, the CDR3 is TGTGCCATCACCCCGATATCAGGGGACACTGAAGCCTTCTTT. Translated, it gives CAITPISGDTEAFF.

This clone has only one observation. The V and J genes are TRBV5-4 and TRBJ1-2; TRBD1 matches 7 bases. Germline trimming cut 3 bases from V and 5 bases from J; bases unmatched to any gene: 4. The CDR3 consists of 13 residues. Germline V CDR1 and CDR2: SGHNT, YYREEE (reference sequence). The CDR3 DNA is TGTGCCAGCAGCTGGGGGACAGTTTATGGCTACACCTTC. This sequence encodes CASSWGTVYGYTF.

This clone was recorded only once. The rearrangement joins TRBV7-9 to TRBJ1-1; weak D call: TRBD1 (5 bases). This CDR3 has 14 residues. V was pared by 3 bases and J by 4 bases, with 12 bases between. CDR1 SEHNR and CDR2 FQNEAQ come from the germline V gene (reference sequence). The CDR3 sequence: CASSFPGEVTEAFF. The CDR3 nucleotides read TGTGCCAGCAGCTTTCCGGGGGAGGTCACTGAAGCTTTCTTT. Full variable domain (rest looked up from reference TRBV7-9 and TRBJ1-1): DTGVSQNPRHKITKRGQNVTFRCDPISEHNRLYWYRQTLGQGPEFLTYFQNEAQLEKSRLLSDRFSAERPKGSFSTLEIQRTEQGDSAMYLCASSFPGEVTEAFFGQGTRLTVV.